This T cell receptor beta chain emerged from a study of blood T cell repertoires in COVID-19. Some clones are missing from TCRdb's copy, which holds only in-frame ones; the method was immunoSEQ multiplex PCR. The sample gives fewer than 300,000 clones, about 87% of which show up once; around 1.2% is in the top ten. CDR1 SGHTA and CDR2 FQGNSA come from the germline V gene. Trimming removed 3 bases at V and 3 bases at J, with 23 bases between. The CDR3 is made up of 18 amino acids. This chain joins TRBV7-2 and TRBJ1-2, with a weak D call TRBD1 (6 bases). The sequence derives from a woman aged 40 to 50 with acute COVID-19. Sequenced material: PBMCs or T cells enriched from blood (not recorded which). CDR3 DNA sequence: TGTGCCAGCAGCTTCCCTTCTATGACAGGCCTGTTAGACTATGGCTACACCTTC. It codes for CASSFPSMTGLLDYGYTF.